This T cell receptor beta chain originates from a study of cytotoxic CD8 clonotypes in ibrutinib-treated CLL. Study-level points and caveats: Clonality showed a rise at ibrutinib response that reversed toward baseline at progression.

Sequencing was performed with immunoSEQ multiplex PCR; in TCRdb, only in-frame clones are kept and a portion is missing. Of about 45,000 clones in the sample, 65% are singletons; the top ten hold about 22%. In the case of this clone: Its antigen remains unknown.

The V gene's germline CDR1 is MNHNY and CDR2 SVGAGI (reference sequence). The length of the CDR3 is 14 residues. Losses at the gene ends were 6 bases for V and 3 bases for J; bases not matched to a gene: 6. The sequenced sample was PBMCs, obtained after 24 months of ibrutinib treatment. The source is a human donor with chronic lymphocytic leukemia. V and J are TRBV6-6 and TRBJ1-1; 8 nucleotides line up with TRBD1. CDR3 protein: CASSFRQGHTEAFF. For the CDR3, the DNA is TGTGCCAGCAGCTTCCGACAGGGGCACACTGAAGCTTTCTTT.